This T cell receptor beta chain derives from a study of blood T cell repertoires in COVID-19. Study overall: Some COVID-19 samples were acute and others convalescent; all came from the United States, Italy and Spain. PBMCs, B-cell-depleted T cells, or T cells provided the cDNA or gDNA that made up the material.

Original processing methods: Researchers report that nucleated cell counts were estimated from reference gene primer amplification. Profiling relied on immunoSEQ multiplex PCR, and the TCRdb table lists in-frame clones only, not all of them. V and J calls and clone size come straight from that table; D and trimming were deduced from the DNA. The sample carries under 60,000 clones, under 95% recorded once. Germline V gene data show CDR1 as SGHKS and CDR2 as YYEKEE (reference sequence). J lost 6 bases, V lost 4 bases, and 4 bases had no gene match. CDR3 length: 13 amino acids. V is TRBV5-5 and J is TRBJ2-7; 10 nucleotides match TRBD2. This receptor was obtained from a human donor in a cohort sampled during active COVID-19. Sample: peripheral blood. CDR3 in DNA: TGTGCCAGCAGCGCCGGGACTAGCGCCGAGCAGTACTTC. This gives the protein CASSAGTSAEQYF.